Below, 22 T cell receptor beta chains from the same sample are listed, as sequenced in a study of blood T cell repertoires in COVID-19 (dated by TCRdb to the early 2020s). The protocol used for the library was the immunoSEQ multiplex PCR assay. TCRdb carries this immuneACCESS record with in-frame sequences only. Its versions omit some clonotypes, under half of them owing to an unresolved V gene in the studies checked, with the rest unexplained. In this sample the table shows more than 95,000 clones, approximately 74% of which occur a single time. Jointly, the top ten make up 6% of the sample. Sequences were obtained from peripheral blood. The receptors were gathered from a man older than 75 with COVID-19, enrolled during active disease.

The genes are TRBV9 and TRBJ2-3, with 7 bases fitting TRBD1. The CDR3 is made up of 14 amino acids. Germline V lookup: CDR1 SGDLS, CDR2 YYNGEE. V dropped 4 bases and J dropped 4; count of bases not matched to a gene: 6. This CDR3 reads CASSPLQGADTQYF. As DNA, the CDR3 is TGTGCCAGCAGCCCCCTGCAGGGGGCAGATACGCAGTATTTT.

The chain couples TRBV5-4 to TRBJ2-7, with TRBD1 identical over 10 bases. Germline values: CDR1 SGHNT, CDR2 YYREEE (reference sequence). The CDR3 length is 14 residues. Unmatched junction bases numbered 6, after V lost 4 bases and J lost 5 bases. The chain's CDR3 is CASSRDRGSHEQYF. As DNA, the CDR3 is TGTGCCAGCAGCCGGGACAGGGGTTCGCACGAGCAGTACTTC. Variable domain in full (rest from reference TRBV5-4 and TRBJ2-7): ETGVTQSPTHLIKTRGQQVTLRCSSQSGHNTVSWYQQALGQGPQFIFQYYREEENGRGNFPPRFSGLQFPNYSSELNVNALELDDSALYLCASSRDRGSHEQYFGPGTRLTVT.

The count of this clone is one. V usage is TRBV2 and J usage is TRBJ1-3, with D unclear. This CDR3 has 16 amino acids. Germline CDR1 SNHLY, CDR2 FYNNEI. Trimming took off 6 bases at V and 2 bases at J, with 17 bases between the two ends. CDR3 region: CASSRLFPTAGNTIYF. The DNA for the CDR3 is TGTGCCAGCAGCCGACTCTTCCCTACCGCTGGAAACACCATATATTTT. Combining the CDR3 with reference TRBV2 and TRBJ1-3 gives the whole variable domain EPEVTQTPSHQVTQMGQEVILRCVPISNHLYFYWYRQILGQKVEFLVSFYNNEISEKSEIFDDQFSVERPDGSNFTLKIRSTKLEDSAMYFCASSRLFPTAGNTIYFGEGSWLTVV.

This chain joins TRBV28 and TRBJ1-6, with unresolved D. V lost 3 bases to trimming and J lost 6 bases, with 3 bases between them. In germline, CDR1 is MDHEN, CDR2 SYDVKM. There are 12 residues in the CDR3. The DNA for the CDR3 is TGTGCCAGCAGTTTCAGTAATTCACCCCTCCACTTT. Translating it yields CASSFSNSPLHF.

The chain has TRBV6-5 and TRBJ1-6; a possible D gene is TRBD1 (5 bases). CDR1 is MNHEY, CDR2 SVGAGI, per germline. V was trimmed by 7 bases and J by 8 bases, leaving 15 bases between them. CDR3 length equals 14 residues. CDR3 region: CASILGGDDSPLHF. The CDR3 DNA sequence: TGTGCCAGCATCTTGGGAGGGGATGATTCACCCCTCCACTTT.

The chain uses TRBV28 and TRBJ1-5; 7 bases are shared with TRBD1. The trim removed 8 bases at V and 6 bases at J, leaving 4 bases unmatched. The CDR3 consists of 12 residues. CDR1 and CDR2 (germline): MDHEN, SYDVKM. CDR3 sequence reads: CASSDRAQPQHF. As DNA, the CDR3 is TGTGCCAGCTCTGACAGGGCTCAGCCCCAGCATTTT.

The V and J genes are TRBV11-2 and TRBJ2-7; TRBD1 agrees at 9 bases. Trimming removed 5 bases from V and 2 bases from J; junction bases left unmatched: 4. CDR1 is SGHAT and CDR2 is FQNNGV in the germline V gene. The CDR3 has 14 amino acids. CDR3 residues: CASSAGQGTYEQYF. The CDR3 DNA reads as TGTGCCAGCAGCGCGGGACAGGGCACCTACGAGCAGTACTTC.

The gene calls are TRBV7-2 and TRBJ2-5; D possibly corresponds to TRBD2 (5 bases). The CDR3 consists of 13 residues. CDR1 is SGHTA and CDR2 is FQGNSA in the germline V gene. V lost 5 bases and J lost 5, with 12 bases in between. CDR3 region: CASSRDYRETQYF. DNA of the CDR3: TGTGCCAGCAGCCGAGACTATCGGGAGACCCAGTACTTC.

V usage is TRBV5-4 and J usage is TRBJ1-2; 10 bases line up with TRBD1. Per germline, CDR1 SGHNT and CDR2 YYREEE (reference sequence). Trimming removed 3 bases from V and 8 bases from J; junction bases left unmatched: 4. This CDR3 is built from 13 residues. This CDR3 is CASSWWDRGGYTF. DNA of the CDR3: TGTGCCAGCAGCTGGTGGGACAGGGGCGGCTACACCTTC.

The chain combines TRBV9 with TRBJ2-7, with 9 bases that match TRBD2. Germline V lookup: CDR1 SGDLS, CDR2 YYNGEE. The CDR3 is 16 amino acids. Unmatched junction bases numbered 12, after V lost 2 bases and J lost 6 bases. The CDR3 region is CASSVTSGLVLGEQYF. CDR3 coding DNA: TGTGCCAGCAGCGTTACTAGCGGGCTTGTGCTGGGCGAGCAGTACTTC. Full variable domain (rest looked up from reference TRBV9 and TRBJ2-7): DSGVTQTPKHLITATGQRVTLRCSPRSGDLSVYWYQQSLDQGLQFLIQYYNGEERAKGNILERFSAQQFPDLHSELNLSSLELGDSALYFCASSVTSGLVLGEQYFGPGTRLTVT.

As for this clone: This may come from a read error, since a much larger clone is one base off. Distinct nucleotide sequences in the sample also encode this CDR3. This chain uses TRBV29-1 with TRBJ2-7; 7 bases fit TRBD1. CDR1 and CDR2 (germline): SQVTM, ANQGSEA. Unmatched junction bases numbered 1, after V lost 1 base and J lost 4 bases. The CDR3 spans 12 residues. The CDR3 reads CSVEGQGYEQYF. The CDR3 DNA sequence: TGCAGCGTTGAAGGACAGGGTTACGAGCAGTACTTC.

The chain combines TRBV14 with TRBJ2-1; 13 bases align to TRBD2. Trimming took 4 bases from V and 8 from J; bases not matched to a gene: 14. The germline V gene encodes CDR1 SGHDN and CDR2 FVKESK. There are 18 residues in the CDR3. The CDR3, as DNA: TGTGCCAGCAGCCGAGCCGTCGGACTAGCGGGAGAATTTTATGAGCAGTTCTTC. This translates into CASSRAVGLAGEFYEQFF.

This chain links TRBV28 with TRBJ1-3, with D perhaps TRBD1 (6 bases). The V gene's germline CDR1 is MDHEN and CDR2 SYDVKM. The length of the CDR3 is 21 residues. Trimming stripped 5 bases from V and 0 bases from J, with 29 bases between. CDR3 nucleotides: TGTGCCAGCAGTATAGCCTACCCCGGGCTACAGGGTTCCCTCTCTGGAAACACCATATATTTT. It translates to CASSIAYPGLQGSLSGNTIYF.

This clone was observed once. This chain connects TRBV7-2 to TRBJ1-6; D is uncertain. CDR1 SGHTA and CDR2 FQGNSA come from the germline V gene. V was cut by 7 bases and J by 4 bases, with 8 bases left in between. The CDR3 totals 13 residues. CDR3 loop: CASNYPYNSPLHF. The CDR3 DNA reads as TGTGCCAGCAATTATCCTTATAATTCACCCCTCCACTTT.

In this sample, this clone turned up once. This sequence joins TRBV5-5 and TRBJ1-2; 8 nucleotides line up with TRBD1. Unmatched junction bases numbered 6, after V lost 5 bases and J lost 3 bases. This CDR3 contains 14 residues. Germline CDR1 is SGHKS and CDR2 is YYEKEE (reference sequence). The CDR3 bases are TGTGCCAGCAGTTTCGGACAGGGCTACTATGGCTACACCTTC. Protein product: CASSFGQGYYGYTF.

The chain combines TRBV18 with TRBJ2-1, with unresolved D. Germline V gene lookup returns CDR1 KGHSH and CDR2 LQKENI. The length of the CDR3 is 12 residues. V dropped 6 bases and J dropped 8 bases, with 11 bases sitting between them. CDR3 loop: CASSGYNDEQFF. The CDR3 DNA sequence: TGTGCCAGCTCTGGTTACAACGATGAGCAGTTCTTC.

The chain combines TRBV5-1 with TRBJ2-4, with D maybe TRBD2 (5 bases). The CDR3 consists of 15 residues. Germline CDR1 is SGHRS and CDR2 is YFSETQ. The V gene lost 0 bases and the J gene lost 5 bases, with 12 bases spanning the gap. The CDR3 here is CASSLDGRAQNIQYF. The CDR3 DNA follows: TGCGCCAGCAGCTTGGATGGGCGGGCTCAAAACATTCAGTACTTC.

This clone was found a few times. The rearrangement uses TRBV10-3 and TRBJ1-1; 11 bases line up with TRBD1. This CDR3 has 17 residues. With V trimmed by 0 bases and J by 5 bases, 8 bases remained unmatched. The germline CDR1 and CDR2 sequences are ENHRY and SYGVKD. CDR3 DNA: TGTGCCATCAGTGAGTCGTGGACAGGGGGCCGTAGGACTGAAGCTTTCTTT. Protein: CAISESWTGGRRTEAFF.

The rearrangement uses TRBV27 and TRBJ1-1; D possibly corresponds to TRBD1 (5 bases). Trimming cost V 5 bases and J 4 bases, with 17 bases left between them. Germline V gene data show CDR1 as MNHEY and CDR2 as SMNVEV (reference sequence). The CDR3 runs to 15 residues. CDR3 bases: TGTGCCAGCAGTCCCCGTGTCGCAGGGCTCACTGAAGCTTTCTTT. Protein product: CASSPRVAGLTEAFF.

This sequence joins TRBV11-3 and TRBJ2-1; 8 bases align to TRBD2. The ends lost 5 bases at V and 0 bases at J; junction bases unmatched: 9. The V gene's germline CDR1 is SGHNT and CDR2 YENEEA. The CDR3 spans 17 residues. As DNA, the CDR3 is TGTGCCAGCAGCCCACGGGGGGGCGGGGGCTCCTACAATGAGCAGTTCTTC. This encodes CASSPRGGGGSYNEQFF.

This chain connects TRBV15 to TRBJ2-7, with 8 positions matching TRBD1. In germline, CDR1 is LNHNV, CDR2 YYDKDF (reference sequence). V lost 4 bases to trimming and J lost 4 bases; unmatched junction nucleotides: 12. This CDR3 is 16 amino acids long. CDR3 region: CATSIDPGTGSYEQYF. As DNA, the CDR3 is TGTGCCACCAGCATCGATCCCGGGACAGGAAGTTACGAGCAGTACTTC.

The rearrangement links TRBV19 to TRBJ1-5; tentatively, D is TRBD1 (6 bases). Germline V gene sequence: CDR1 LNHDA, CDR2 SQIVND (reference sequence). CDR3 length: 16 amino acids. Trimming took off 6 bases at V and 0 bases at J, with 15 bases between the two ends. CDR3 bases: TGTGCCAGTAGGCTTGGGGACACCGATAGCAATCAGCCCCAGCATTTT. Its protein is CASRLGDTDSNQPQHF.